A selection of T cell receptor beta chains follows, all from one sample in a study of blood T cells in healthy people across ages. TCRdb fed the 5' RACE reads into MiXCR, producing one record per CDR3 protein. The sample lists 1.5 million to 2 million distinct CDR3 sequences; 28% were seen once. Material for sequencing was blood. The receptors stem from a woman aged 25 to 39 in good health. The CDR3 runs from the conserved cysteine through the conserved F or W.

j_call v_call cdr3_aa
TRBJ2-1 TRBV5-5 CASSFARNNEQFF
TRBJ1-5 TRBV18 CASSPMSNQPQHF
TRBJ2-7 TRBV4-2 CASSPDRVGAEQYF
TRBJ1-2 TRBV9 CASSVVGLTGSYTF
TRBJ2-5 TRBV7-9 CASSLAAAGSETQYF
TRBJ1-3 TRBV7-2 CASSLLQGDAGNTIYF
TRBJ2-5 TRBV7-9 CASSLGLAGQTQYF
TRBJ2-5 TRBV20-1 CSATSGTGETQYF
TRBJ1-2 TRBV10-3 CAISESPIDYGYTF
TRBJ2-3 TRBV7-2 CASSLVRGTRKDTQYF
TRBJ2-3 TRBV10-3 CAISDNPRESTDTQYF
TRBJ2-2 TRBV6-1 CATGGLAGGPFFGTEELFF
TRBJ2-1 TRBV7-9 CASSSIAGAMYNEQFF
TRBJ2-7 TRBV27 CASSLRQNYEQYF
TRBJ1-5 TRBV9 CASSRQGIHPQHF
TRBJ2-7 TRBV5-1 CASSLVVQGPYEQYF
TRBJ1-2 TRBV20-1 CSAEQGASYGYTF
TRBJ1-5 TRBV7-2 CASSLGGDGQPQHF